The 9 T cell receptor beta chains below were found in one sample sequenced in a study of radiotherapy plus CTLA-4 blockade in lung cancer. Only in-frame clones appear in the TCRdb table, and some are missing; sequencing was by immunoSEQ multiplex PCR. Of approximately 97,000 clones in the sample, approximately 83% were seen once. The specimen comprised peripheral blood, sampled from a patient treated with radiotherapy plus ipilimumab. All receptors come from a human donor with non-small cell lung cancer who had stable disease on radiotherapy plus ipilimumab.

The CDR3 region is CASSLTRGGRQYF. CDR3 in DNA: TGTGCCAGCAGTTTGACGCGGGGGGGAAGGCAGTATTTT. The rearrangement uses TRBV28 and TRBJ2-3; 9 bases agree with TRBD2. The CDR3 runs to 13 residues. J was trimmed by 11 bases and V by 3 bases; bases with no gene match: 6. CDR1 and CDR2 (germline): MDHEN, SYDVKM.

The rearrangement uses TRBV19 and TRBJ1-1; D is unclear. This CDR3 has 15 amino acids. Looked up from germline, CDR1 is LNHDA and CDR2 is SQIVND (reference sequence). V shed 0 bases and J shed 4 bases, with 12 bases lying between them. The CDR3 coding sequence is TGTGCCAGTAGTATAGATCACCGGGGAATCACTGAAGCTTTCTTT. This codes for CASSIDHRGITEAFF. The full variable domain, its missing parts supplied by reference TRBV19 and TRBJ1-1, is DGGITQSPKYLFRKEGQNVTLSCEQNLNHDAMYWYRQDPGQGLRLIYYSQIVNDFQKGDIAEGYSVSREKKESFPLTVTSAQKNPTAFYLCASSIDHRGITEAFFGQGTRLTVV.

CDR3 protein: CASSPVGLSGGSEQFF. In nucleotides, the CDR3 is TGTGCCAGCAGCCCGGTGGGGCTTTCGGGTGGGAGTGAGCAGTTCTTC. The chain joins TRBV11-1 to TRBJ2-1; D could derive from TRBD1 or TRBD2 (5 bases each). Germline V CDR1 and CDR2: SGHAT, FQDESV (reference sequence). Between the trimmed V and J ends, which lost 5 bases and 9 bases, there was a span of 23 bases. This CDR3 has 16 residues.

As regards this clone: The sample contains more than one DNA sequence encoding this CDR3. This chain connects TRBV27 to TRBJ1-2; D is perhaps TRBD1 (6 bases). This CDR3 region has 15 residues. V was cut by 3 bases and J by 5 bases, with 16 bases left in between. Germline V gene sequence: CDR1 MNHEY, CDR2 SMNVEV (reference sequence). For the CDR3, the DNA is TGTGCCAGCAGTTTCGGCAGGGGCGCCGGTTATGGCTACACCTTC. Translating it yields CASSFGRGAGYGYTF.

This clone showed up just once. This chain connects TRBV16 to TRBJ2-2; no clear D gene. This CDR3 spans 15 amino acids. The V end was cut by 0 bases, the J end by 5 bases, with 10 bases between. Germline CDR1 KGHSY, CDR2 FQNENV. DNA of the CDR3: TGTGCCAGCAGCCAATCGGCGAAGGCGACCGGGGAGCTGTTTTTT. Amino acid sequence: CASSQSAKATGELFF.

This chain links TRBV9 with TRBJ1-5, with a weak D call TRBD1 (5 bases). CDR1 SGDLS and CDR2 YYNGEE come from the germline V gene. This CDR3 has 14 residues. The V gene lost 4 bases and the J gene lost 7 bases, with 15 bases spanning the gap. The CDR3 protein is CASSRQRSEQPQHF. The CDR3 region has the DNA TGTGCCAGCAGCAGACAGCGTTCGGAGCAGCCCCAGCATTTT.

This rearrangement joins TRBV28 to TRBJ1-2, with no clear D. Germline V gene sequence: CDR1 MDHEN, CDR2 SYDVKM. CDR3 length equals 10 residues. The V gene lost 3 bases and the J gene lost 8 bases, with 4 bases spanning the gap. CDR3 in amino acids: CASSFRGYTF. CDR3 bases: TGTGCCAGCAGTTTTCGCGGCTACACCTTC.

This chain connects TRBV11-3 to TRBJ2-3; 7 nucleotides match TRBD1. This CDR3 spans 15 amino acids. CDR1 is SGHNT and CDR2 is YENEEA in the germline V gene. V lost 1 base to trimming and J lost 6 bases; unmatched junction nucleotides: 7. The CDR3 is CASSLGGQPQDTQYF. Written as DNA, the CDR3 is TGTGCCAGCAGCTTAGGGGGACAGCCCCAGGATACGCAGTATTTT.

The table lists this clone with a few counts. This chain joins TRBV19 and TRBJ1-5; 11 bases match TRBD1. Germline CDR1 reads LNHDA; CDR2 reads SQIVND (reference sequence). The J segment lost 3 bases and the V segment lost 7 bases, leaving 5 bases of the junction unmatched. The CDR3 covers 15 residues. This chain's CDR3 is CASIGTGGFNQPQHF. In DNA, the CDR3 is TGTGCCAGTATCGGGACAGGGGGGTTCAATCAGCCCCAGCATTTT.